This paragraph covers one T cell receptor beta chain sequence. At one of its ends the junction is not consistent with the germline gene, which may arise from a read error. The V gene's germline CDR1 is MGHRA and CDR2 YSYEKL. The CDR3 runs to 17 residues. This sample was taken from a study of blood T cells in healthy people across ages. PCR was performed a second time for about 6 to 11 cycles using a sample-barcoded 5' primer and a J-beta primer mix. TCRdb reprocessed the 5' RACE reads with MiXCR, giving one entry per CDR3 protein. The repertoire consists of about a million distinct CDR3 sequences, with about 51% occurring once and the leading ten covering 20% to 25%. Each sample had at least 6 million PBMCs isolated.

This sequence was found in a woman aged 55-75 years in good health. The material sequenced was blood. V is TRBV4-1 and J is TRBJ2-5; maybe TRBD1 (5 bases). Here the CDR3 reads CAGSPSKSPGIGEAQYF. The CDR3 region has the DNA TGCGCCGGCAGCCCAAGTAAGAGCCCAGGGATCGGAGAGGCCCAGTACTTC.